A selection of T cell receptor beta chains follows, all from one sample in a study of T cell repertoires in cytomegalovirus infection. TCRdb ran MiXCR on the reads and lists one entry per CDR3 protein. The sample has roughly 720,000 distinct CDR3 sequences; roughly 36% are singletons. The sequenced material came from PBMCs. Receptors were obtained from a human donor in good health (CMV status not recorded). Some clones in this sample may be carry-over from other donors' samples. CDR3s include the opening cysteine and the closing phenylalanine or tryptophan. The D gene is left open where the match is weak. Clone sizes are given selectively: once, few, many, or a class where the clone is expanded.

V	D	size	J	DNA	CDR3
TRBV30	.	once	TRBJ2-1	TGTGCCTGGAGAGAGGGGAATGAGCAGTTCTTC	CAWREGNEQFF
TRBV29-1	TRBD1	.	TRBJ2-2	TGCAGCGTTAGAGCAGGGGGCATCACCGGGGAGCTGTTTTTT	CSVRAGGITGELFF
TRBV19	TRBD2	few	TRBJ2-3	TGTGCCAGTAGTCCCCGAGCGGGACCCACAGATACGCAGTATTTT	CASSPRAGPTDTQYF
TRBV25-1	.	.	TRBJ1-6	TGTGCCAGCAGTGAATCCGGGGTGGGGGCTAGTTCACCCCTCCACTTT	CASSESGVGASSPLHF
TRBV27	TRBD1	.	TRBJ2-3	TGTGCCAGCAGGGACCCGGGACAGGGGGTTTTAGATACGCAGTATTTT	CASRDPGQGVLDTQYF
TRBV6-1	.	.	TRBJ2-2	TGTGCCAGCAGTACCGGGACAGCGGGTACCGGGGAGCTGTTTTTT	CASSTGTAGTGELFF
TRBV7-9	.	.	TRBJ1-1	TGTGCCAGCAGCTCAAAGGGGGTCGGGACTGAAGCTTTCTTT	CASSSKGVGTEAFF
TRBV7-9	.	.	TRBJ1-1	TGTGCCAGCAGTCCAGCATGGGGGGCAAAGAACACTGAAGCTTTCTTT	CASSPAWGAKNTEAFF
TRBV4-1	TRBD1	.	TRBJ2-5	TGCGCCAGCAGCCAGCGGGACAGGGGGCGCGAGACCCAGTACTTC	CASSQRDRGRETQYF
TRBV7-8	TRBD1	many	TRBJ2-5	TGTGCCAGCAGCTTAGAAACAGGGGGCGTAGAGACCCAGTACTTC	CASSLETGGVETQYF
TRBV7-9	.	few	TRBJ1-4	TGTGCCAGCAGCTTAGCCAGACCTACTGCAACTAATGAAAAACTGTTTTTT	CASSLARPTATNEKLFF
TRBV7-9	.	.	TRBJ1-1	TGTGCCAGCAGCTTAGCGGGAGCCCCAACCGGTAGGGGGAACACTGAAGCTTTCTTT	CASSLAGAPTGRGNTEAFF
TRBV18	.	.	TRBJ2-1	TGTGCCAGCTCACCACCGGTCGGGGTCCATGAGCAGTTCTTC	CASSPPVGVHEQFF
TRBV20-1	.	few	TRBJ1-2	TGCAGTGCTAGAGATGTGGACAGCCCTCAGAGTGGCTACACCTTC	CSARDVDSPQSGYTF
TRBV11-1	.	.	TRBJ2-1	TGTGCCAGCGCGGCGGTCCGGAAAGATGAGCAGTTCTTC	CASAAVRKDEQFF
TRBV28	.	.	TRBJ2-5	TGTGCCAGCAGGTTCGTGGGGGCTCTAGAGACCCAGTACTTC	CASRFVGALETQYF
TRBV9	.	once	TRBJ1-1	TGTGCCAGCAGCGTAGAGGCAGGTGGAAACACTGAAGCTTTCTTT	CASSVEAGGNTEAFF
TRBV7-9	.	.	TRBJ1-3	TGTGCCAGCAGCTCCCCGTACTCCTCTGGAAACACCATATATTTT	CASSSPYSSGNTIYF
TRBV7-8	.	many	TRBJ2-1	TGTGCCAGCAGCTTAAGGTCCGGGTGGGGAAAGCAGTTCTTC	CASSLRSGWGKQFF
TRBV27	.	few	TRBJ2-7	TGTGCCAGCAGATCAGGGGCAGGGCTATACGAGCAGTACTTC	CASRSGAGLYEQYF
TRBV28	TRBD1	.	TRBJ1-4	TGTGCCAGCAAAGGGACAGTCCGGGGGGAAAAACTGTTTTTT	CASKGTVRGEKLFF
TRBV20-1	.	.	TRBJ2-3	TGCAGTGCTAGAGGCGGCACGGTCACAGATACGCAGTATTTT	CSARGGTVTDTQYF
TRBV28	.	.	TRBJ2-1	TGTGCCAGCAGTTTATGGGGTGAGGGGAATGAGCAGTTCTTC	CASSLWGEGNEQFF
TRBV12-3/TRBV12-4	.	.	TRBJ2-3	TGTGCCAGCAGTACCCCAGATACGCAGTATTTT	CASSTPDTQYF
TRBV7-7	.	.	TRBJ2-5	TGTGCTAGCAGCTTGAACAGGGAGGGAAAGACCCAGTACTTC	CASSLNREGKTQYF
TRBV5-6	TRBD1	.	TRBJ2-1	TGTGCCAGCAGCTACGCATCGGCAGGGGGTGGTTGGGTGGGTGAGCAGTTCTTC	CASSYASAGGGWVGEQFF
TRBV12-3/TRBV12-4	TRBD1	.	TRBJ1-2	TGTGCCAGCAGCCCTTTCGGACAGGGGGCCTACGTCTATGGCTACACCTTC	CASSPFGQGAYVYGYTF
TRBV10-3	TRBD1	few	TRBJ2-7	TGTGCCACGGACAGGGGCCAGGGCGAGCAGTACTTC	CATDRGQGEQYF
TRBV7-8	.	many	TRBJ1-4	TGTGCCAGCAGCCCAACCTCCGGGATCCTTGGGGGAAAACTGTTTTTT	CASSPTSGILGGKLFF
TRBV4-1	TRBD1	many	TRBJ2-7	TGCGCCAGCAGCCCACGGACAGGGGCCTACGAGCAGTACTTC	CASSPRTGAYEQYF
TRBV28	.	.	TRBJ2-5	TGTGCCAGCAGTTTAAAGAGGGGCCACTATAAAGAGACCCAGTACTTC	CASSLKRGHYKETQYF
TRBV6-2/TRBV6-3	TRBD1	few	TRBJ1-2	TGTGCCAGCAGTTTGCGGGACAGGGTCCGTGGCTATGGCTACACCTTC	CASSLRDRVRGYGYTF
TRBV7-6	.	few	TRBJ2-2	TGTGCCAGCAGCTTTGTGGGAGGAGACACCGGGGAGCTGTTTTTT	CASSFVGGDTGELFF